The 32 T cell receptor beta chains reported below all come from one sample, sequenced in a study of CD8+CD57+ T cells in acquired aplastic anemia. Profiling of TCR beta VDJ combinations and CDR3 sequences used genomic DNA as template. TCRdb redid the calling of the reads with MiXCR, one entry per CDR3 protein. The data contain approximately 260,000 distinct CDR3 sequences, 82% of them seen just once; the ten biggest clones take up 35% to 50%. The sequenced patients had an expansion of CD8+CD57+ cells seen by flow cytometry. The sample consisted of sorted CD4+, CD8+, or CD8+CD57+ T cells (not recorded which) from PBMCs. The receptors were gathered from a human donor with aplastic anemia.

Only a few counts were recorded for this clonotype. V and J are TRBV5-5 and TRBJ1-5; D might be TRBD1 (5 bases). V lost 0 bases and J lost 6, with 7 bases in between. CDR3 length equals 13 residues. CDR1 and CDR2 from the germline V gene are SGHKS and YYEKEE (reference sequence). The CDR3 nucleotides are TGTGCCAGCAGCTTGGACGGGACTCAGCCCCAGCATTTT. Amino acids: CASSLDGTQPQHF.

The CDR3 DNA reads as TGTGCCAGCAGACTCACCCAGGGGACTGGGGAGACGCAGTATTTT. Encoded protein: CASRLTQGTGETQYF. The chain couples TRBV7-3 to TRBJ2-3; possibly TRBD1 or TRBD2 for D (6 bases each). Trimming cost V 6 bases and J 9 bases, with 22 bases left between them. Germline values: CDR1 SGHTA, CDR2 FQGTGA. This CDR3 contains 15 residues.

Of note for this clonotype: The junction differs from germline at one of its ends, possibly a read error. This chain links TRBV25-1 with TRBJ2-7; 7 nucleotides align to TRBD2. CDR3 size: 15 residues. Germline CDR1 MGHDK, CDR2 SYGVNS. CDR3 coding DNA: TGCGCCAGCAGCCAAGAGCTAGCGGAAACCTACGAGCAGTACTTC. Encoded protein: CASSQELAETYEQYF.

In this sample, this clonotype turned up a few times. This chain connects TRBV11-2 to TRBJ2-3; tentative D call: TRBD2 (6 bases). The germline V gene has CDR1 SGHAT and CDR2 FQNNGV. The CDR3 totals 13 residues. V was trimmed by 8 bases and J by 7 bases, leaving 16 bases between them. CDR3 bases: TGTGCCAGCGGCGGCGGTGGAGGGTATACGCAGTATTTT. It is translated as CASGGGGGYTQYF.

A word on this clonotype: An end of the junction differs from the germline gene, which may be a read error. This chain joins TRBV7-9 and TRBJ2-2, with a weak D call TRBD2 (5 bases). This CDR3 is 16 amino acids long. Germline lookup yields CDR1 SEHNR and CDR2 FQNEAQ (reference sequence). The CDR3 reads CASSVARAAVASDLFF. The CDR3 nucleotides are TGTGCCAGCAGCGTAGCACGAGCGGCCGTCGCCAGCGACCTGTTTTTT.

The gene calls are TRBV11-3 and TRBJ2-1; D unresolved. CDR1 and CDR2 (germline): SGHNT, YENEEA. V lost 3 bases and J 2 bases, leaving 11 bases between the germline ends. The CDR3 covers 15 residues. This chain's CDR3 is CASSFYSTAYNEQFF. For the CDR3, the DNA is TGTGCCAGCAGCTTTTACAGCACAGCCTACAATGAGCAGTTCTTC. The complete variable domain, with remaining parts taken from reference TRBV11-3 and TRBJ2-1, reads EAGVVQSPRYKIIEKKQPVAFWCNPISGHNTLYWYLQNLGQGPELLIRYENEEAVDDSQLPKDRFSAERLKGVDSTLKIQPAELGDSAVYLCASSFYSTAYNEQFFGPGTRLTVL.

Concerning this clonotype itself: Lacking the conserved final phenylalanine or tryptophan, this CDR3 likely reflects a read error. It is unclear where the CDR3 begins or ends on the DNA, so no DNA is shown, and the CDR3 is as TCRdb lists it. The chain employs TRBV2 and TRBJ2-5; the D call TRBD1 from the table was never checked on the DNA. Ends included, the CDR3 has 15 residues. Germline lookup yields CDR1 SNHLY and CDR2 FYNNEI. The CDR3 loop is CASSSAGTWGESLYS.

The J gene is TRBJ1-6, the V gene TRBV7-6; unclear D gene. The CDR3 length is 13 residues. Germline V CDR1 and CDR2: SGHVS, FNYEAQ. The germline V and J ends were trimmed by 5 bases and 8 bases, with 10 bases remaining between them. The CDR3 nucleotides are TGTGCCAGCAGCCCTAGGGAGGATTCACCCCTCCACTTT. Its translation: CASSPREDSPLHF.

This chain connects TRBV7-9 to TRBJ1-2, with D maybe TRBD1 (5 bases). With 3 bases removed from V and 5 bases from J, the gap between germline ends came to 16 bases. Looked up from germline, CDR1 is SEHNR and CDR2 is FQNEAQ (reference sequence). The CDR3 has 15 amino acids. This chain's CDR3 is CASSLTRGAQYGYTF. The DNA of the CDR3 is TGTGCCAGCAGCTTGACACGGGGCGCCCAGTATGGCTACACCTTC. Full variable domain (missing parts from reference TRBV7-9 and TRBJ1-2): DTGVSQNPRHKITKRGQNVTFRCDPISEHNRLYWYRQTLGQGPEFLTYFQNEAQLEKSRLLSDRFSAERPKGSFSTLEIQRTEQGDSAMYLCASSLTRGAQYGYTFGSGTRLTVV.

A note on this clonotype: The CDR3 end shows no conserved phenylalanine or tryptophan, and so a read error is likely. The DNA is left out, because the CDR3 cannot be placed on it with certainty; the CDR3 is given as TCRdb lists it. V is TRBV2 and J is TRBJ2-3; TRBD2 is the table's D call, not checked against the DNA. The CDR3 spans 14 amino acids, including both terminal residues. Per germline, CDR1 SNHLY and CDR2 FYNNEI. CDR3 region: CASRSAGAHASLYL.

A single count supports this clonotype. V and J are TRBV2 and TRBJ1-1, with a possible D match to TRBD1 (6 bases). Deletions cut 4 bases from V and 11 bases from J, with 17 bases between. This CDR3 spans 13 amino acids. Per the germline V gene, CDR1 is SNHLY and CDR2 is FYNNEI. CDR3 sequence: CASSGTGFGEAFF. The CDR3 DNA follows: TGTGCCAGCAGTGGAACAGGGTTTGGGGAGGCTTTCTTT.

With regard to this clonotype: Sequence at one end of the junction differs from germline and may be a read error. The V gene is TRBV7-3, the J gene TRBJ2-5; weak D call: TRBD2 (5 bases). Germline V CDR1 and CDR2: SGHTA, FQGTGA. This CDR3 region has 14 residues. The CDR3 region has the DNA TGTGCCACCAGCGGAGGCGGCGCGGAAGAGACGCAGTACTTC. This codes for CATSGGGAEETQYF.

A note on this clonotype: The CDR3 does not close with the conserved phenylalanine or tryptophan, likely indicating a read error. The limits of the CDR3 on the DNA are not certain, so only TCRdb's listed CDR3 is given. This chain uses TRBV7-8 with TRBJ2-1; the table gives TRBD2 as D, unverified against the DNA. The CDR3 sequence runs 12 residues, both termini included. Looked up from germline, CDR1 is SGHVS and CDR2 is FQNEAQ. This chain's CDR3 is CASSLNGGDETL.

This clonotype showed up many times. The V and J genes are TRBV2 and TRBJ1-2; 12 nucleotides line up with TRBD1. The CDR3 contains 14 residues. V lost 8 bases to trimming and J lost 7 bases; unmatched junction nucleotides: 8. Germline CDR1 and CDR2: SNHLY and FYNNEI. The CDR3 region is CASFRDRGRGGYTF. CDR3 nucleotides: TGTGCCAGCTTCCGGGACAGGGGGCGCGGTGGCTACACCTTC.

The rearrangement uses TRBV10-3 and TRBJ1-2, with 8 bases that match TRBD1. This CDR3 comprises 12 residues. Germline-derived CDR1 and CDR2 are ENHRY and SYGVKD. The trim removed 9 bases at V and 1 base at J, leaving 1 base unmatched. The CDR3 reads CAIGTGNYGYTF. DNA for the CDR3: TGTGCCATAGGGACAGGTAACTATGGCTACACCTTC.

The J gene is TRBJ1-1, the V gene TRBV20-1; D is uncertain. Germline values: CDR1 DFQATT, CDR2 SNEGSKA (reference sequence). The CDR3 consists of 12 residues. V was shortened by 5 bases and J by 1 base, with 8 bases between the two germline ends. The CDR3 loop reads CSADAQNTEAFF. In DNA, the CDR3 is TGCAGTGCTGACGCCCAGAACACTGAAGCTTTCTTT.

To note about this clonotype: A much larger clone is a single base away; this may be a read error. This chain joins TRBV7-8 and TRBJ2-3, with a possible D match to TRBD1 (7 bases). The CDR3 consists of 14 residues. Germline assignment: CDR1 SGHVS and CDR2 FQNEAQ. This CDR3 is CASSLHPGGTALSF. The CDR3 bases are TGTGCCAGCAGCTTACATCCAGGCGGGACAGCCCTTTCTTTT.

About this clonotype itself: The junction differs from germline at one of its ends, possibly a read error. V usage is TRBV7-3 and J usage is TRBJ2-5; no firm D call. The germline V gene encodes CDR1 SGHTA and CDR2 FQGTGA. This CDR3 has 14 residues. The CDR3 nucleotides are TGTGCCACCAGCAGAGCGAGCGAGCACGAGACCCAGTACTTC. This encodes CATSRASEHETQYF. Complete variable domain (other parts from reference TRBV7-3 and TRBJ2-5): GAGVSQTPSNKVTEKGKYVELRCDPISGHTALYWYRQSLGQGPEFLIYFQGTGAADDSGLPNDRFFAVRPEGSVSTLKIQRTERGDSAVYLCATSRASEHETQYFGPGTRLLVL.

The rearrangement links TRBV2 to TRBJ2-1, with a tentative D call TRBD2 (6 bases). Germline V lookup: CDR1 SNHLY, CDR2 FYNNEI. Between the trimmed V and J ends, which lost 8 bases and 9 bases, there was a span of 26 bases. The CDR3 is made up of 16 amino acids. CDR3 in DNA: TGTGCCAGCGGAGGTAATCGCGGCGGGGTGAACACTGAGCAGTTCTTC. Translation: CASGGNRGGVNTEQFF.

The V and J genes are TRBV11-2 and TRBJ2-7, with 12 bases lining up with TRBD2. The V and J ends lost 4 bases and 0 bases, in that order; junction bases with no gene match: 7. Germline CDR1 and CDR2: SGHAT and FQNNGV. The CDR3 sequence is 17 residues long. CDR3 nucleotides: TGTGCCAGCAGCTCTAGAGGACTAGCGGGATTCTCCTACGAGCAGTACTTC. As protein: CASSSRGLAGFSYEQYF.

At least ten counts were recorded for this clonotype. The rearrangement links TRBV7-6 to TRBJ2-1, with 11 nucleotides matching TRBD2. CDR1 and CDR2 from the germline V gene are SGHVS and FNYEAQ. This CDR3 contains 17 residues. Losses at the gene ends were 4 bases for V and 4 bases for J; bases not matched to a gene: 9. CDR3 sequence: CASSSTSGTELYNEQFF. CDR3 sequence (DNA): TGTGCCAGCAGCTCGACTAGCGGGACCGAACTATACAATGAGCAGTTCTTC.

Note on this clonotype: One junction end does not reproduce the germline sequence, and a read error may be involved. This chain joins TRBV5-1 and TRBJ2-3; tentative D call: TRBD1 (6 bases). Germline V gene sequence: CDR1 SGHRS, CDR2 YFSETQ. The CDR3 spans 16 residues. For the CDR3, the DNA is TGTGCCAGCAGCGTAGGGGGTTCGCCCAGCACAGATACGCAGTATTTT. Its translation: CASSVGGSPSTDTQYF. Looking up the rest from reference TRBV5-1 and TRBJ2-3 gives the full variable domain: KAGVTQTPRYLIKTRGQQVTLSCSPISGHRSVSWYQQTPGQGLQFLFEYFSETQRNKGNFPGRFSGRQFSNSRSEMNVSTLELGDSALYLCASSVGGSPSTDTQYFGPGTRLTVL.

The chain is built from TRBV24-1 and TRBJ2-1, with 13 nucleotides matching TRBD2. The length of the CDR3 is 18 residues. Germline V gene sequence: CDR1 KGHDR, CDR2 SFDVKD. J lost 5 bases, V lost 5 bases, and 11 bases had no gene match. CDR3 sequence reads: CATSAPTGTSGTHNEQFF. CDR3 in DNA: TGTGCCACCAGTGCCCCCACCGGGACTAGCGGGACCCACAATGAGCAGTTCTTC.

Points on this clonotype: Compared with germline, one end of the junction differs, possibly owing to a read error. The chain links TRBV15 to TRBJ2-3; TRBD1 might be the D (5 bases). This CDR3 contains 14 residues. From germline, CDR1 is LNHNV and CDR2 YYDKDF (reference sequence). CDR3 DNA: TGTTCCACCAGCAGGGCAGTGCACAAAGATACGCAGTATTTT. It is translated as CSTSRAVHKDTQYF.

This clonotype occurred once. The chain couples TRBV7-2 to TRBJ2-1; D ambiguous. V was clipped by 0 bases and J by 12 bases, with 15 bases between them. This CDR3 contains 14 residues. Germline V lookup: CDR1 SGHTA, CDR2 FQGNSA. The CDR3 DNA reads as TGTGCCAGCAGCTTAGCGGGATCCTACGATGCGCAGTTCTTC. Its translation is CASSLAGSYDAQFF.

This clonotype was seen a single time. An end of the junction differs from the germline gene, which may be a read error. The chain carries TRBV7-3 and TRBJ1-6, with unresolved D. CDR1 and CDR2 (germline): SGHTA, FQGTGA. The length of the CDR3 is 14 residues. This chain's CDR3 is CAYEVTAYHSPHHF. DNA for the CDR3: TGTGCCTACGAGGTAACGGCGTACCATTCACCCCACCACTTT.

As for this clonotype: This CDR3 fails to terminate in the conserved phenylalanine or tryptophan, so it likely reflects a read error. No DNA is shown, since the ends of the CDR3 on it are uncertain; the CDR3 is the one TCRdb lists. The chain has TRBV7-3 and TRBJ2-4; the table assigns TRBD2, which was not confirmed against the DNA. CDR1 and CDR2 (germline): SGHTA, FQGTGA. Counting both end residues, the CDR3 totals 12 amino acids. CDR3 sequence reads: CASGGAANADYY.

About this clonotype: Relative to the germline gene, one junction end is altered; a read error may explain this. The rearrangement joins TRBV7-8 to TRBJ2-3; 8 bases are a match to TRBD2. The CDR3 runs to 13 residues. CDR1 and CDR2 from the germline V gene are SGHVS and FQNEAQ. CDR3: CASGLAGRHTTQF. CDR3 DNA: TGTGCCAGCGGCTTAGCGGGAAGACACACTACGCAGTTT.

The chain carries TRBV9 and TRBJ1-1; D is ambiguous. CDR3 length: 15 residues. The germline V gene has CDR1 SGDLS and CDR2 YYNGEE. The V end was cut by 4 bases, the J end by 2 bases, with 15 bases between. CDR3 nucleotide sequence: TGTGCCAGCAGCATAGAGCTCAGTTCCAACACTGAAGCTTTCTTT. Amino acid sequence: CASSIELSSNTEAFF.

The chain recombines TRBV29-1 with TRBJ1-1; perhaps TRBD1 as D (5 bases). The germline V and J ends were trimmed by 0 bases and 7 bases, with 15 bases remaining between them. The CDR3 is 14 residues long. CDR1 is SQVTM and CDR2 is ANQGSEA in the germline V gene. The CDR3 DNA sequence: TGCAGCGTTGAAGATGGAGGGCGCCAGGGTGAAGCTTTCTTT. Translated: CSVEDGGRQGEAFF.

As for this clonotype: A read error may produce the germline difference seen at one junction end. The CDR3, as DNA: TGTGCCAGCAGGGACGGGTATACAGATACGCCCCATTTTTTC. Protein sequence: CASRDGYTDTPHFF. This sequence joins TRBV2 and TRBJ1-5; D gene unclear. There are 14 residues in the CDR3. Germline V gives CDR1 SNHLY, CDR2 FYNNEI. The full variable domain, with the rest looked up from reference TRBV2 and TRBJ1-5, is EPEVTQTPSHQVTQMGQEVILRCVPISNHLYFYWYRQILGQKVEFLVSFYNNEISEKSEIFDDQFSVERPDGSNFTLKIRSTKLEDSAMYFCASRDGYTDTPHFFGDGTRLSIL.

The chain joins TRBV15 to TRBJ2-6, with D maybe TRBD1 (6 bases). This CDR3 region has 16 residues. Germline CDR1 reads LNHNV; CDR2 reads YYDKDF (reference sequence). The V gene lost 3 bases and the J gene lost 0 bases, with 9 bases spanning the gap. The CDR3 loop reads CATSSVRGSGANVLTF. The CDR3 DNA follows: TGTGCCACCAGCAGTGTCAGGGGCTCTGGGGCCAACGTCCTGACTTTC.